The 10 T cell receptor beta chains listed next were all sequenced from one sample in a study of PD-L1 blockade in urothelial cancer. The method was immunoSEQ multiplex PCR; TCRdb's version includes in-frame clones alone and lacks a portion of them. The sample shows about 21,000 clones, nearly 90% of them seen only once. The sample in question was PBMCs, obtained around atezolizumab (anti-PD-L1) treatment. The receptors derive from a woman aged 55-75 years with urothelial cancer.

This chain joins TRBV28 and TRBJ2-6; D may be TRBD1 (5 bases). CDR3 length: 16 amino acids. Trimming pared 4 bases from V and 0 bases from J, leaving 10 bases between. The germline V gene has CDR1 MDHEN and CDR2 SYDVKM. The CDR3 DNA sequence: TGTGCCAGCAGTTCGCGACAGTTCTCTGGGGCCAACGTCCTGACTTTC. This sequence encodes CASSSRQFSGANVLTF.

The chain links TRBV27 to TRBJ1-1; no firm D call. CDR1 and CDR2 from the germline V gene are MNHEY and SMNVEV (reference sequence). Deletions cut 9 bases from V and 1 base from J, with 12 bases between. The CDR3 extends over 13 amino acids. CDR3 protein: CASGRAANTEAFF. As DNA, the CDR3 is TGTGCCAGTGGGAGGGCGGCGAACACTGAAGCTTTCTTT.

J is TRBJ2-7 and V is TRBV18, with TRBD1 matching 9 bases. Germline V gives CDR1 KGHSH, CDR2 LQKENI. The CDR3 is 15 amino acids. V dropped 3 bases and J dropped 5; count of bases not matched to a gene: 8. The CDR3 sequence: CASSPAGTGFHEQYF. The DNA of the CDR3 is TGTGCCAGCTCACCCGCCGGGACAGGGTTCCACGAGCAGTACTTC. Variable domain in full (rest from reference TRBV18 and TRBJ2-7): NAGVMQNPRHLVRRRGQEARLRCSPMKGHSHVYWYRQLPEEGLKFMVYLQKENIIDESGMPKERFSAEFPKEGPSILRIQQVVRGDSAAYFCASSPAGTGFHEQYFGPGTRLTVT.

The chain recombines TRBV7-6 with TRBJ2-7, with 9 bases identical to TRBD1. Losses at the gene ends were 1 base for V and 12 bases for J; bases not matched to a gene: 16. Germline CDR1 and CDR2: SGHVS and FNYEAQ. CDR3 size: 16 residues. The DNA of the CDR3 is TGTGCCAGCAGCTTAGGTTTCACGGGACAGGGAATGAGTTTGTACTTC. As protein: CASSLGFTGQGMSLYF.

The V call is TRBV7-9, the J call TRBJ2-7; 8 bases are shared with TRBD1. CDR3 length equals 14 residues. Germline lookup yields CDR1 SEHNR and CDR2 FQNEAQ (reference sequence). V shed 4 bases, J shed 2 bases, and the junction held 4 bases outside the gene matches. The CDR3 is CASSSHRGTYEQYF. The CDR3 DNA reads TGTGCCAGCAGCTCCCACAGGGGGACCTACGAGCAGTACTTC.

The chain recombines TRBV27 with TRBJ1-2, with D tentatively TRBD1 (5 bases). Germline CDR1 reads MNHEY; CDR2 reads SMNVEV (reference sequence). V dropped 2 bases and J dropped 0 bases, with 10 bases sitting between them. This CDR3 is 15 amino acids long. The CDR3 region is CASSLRGLANYGYTF. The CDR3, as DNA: TGTGCCAGCAGTTTAAGGGGCCTCGCTAACTATGGCTACACCTTC.

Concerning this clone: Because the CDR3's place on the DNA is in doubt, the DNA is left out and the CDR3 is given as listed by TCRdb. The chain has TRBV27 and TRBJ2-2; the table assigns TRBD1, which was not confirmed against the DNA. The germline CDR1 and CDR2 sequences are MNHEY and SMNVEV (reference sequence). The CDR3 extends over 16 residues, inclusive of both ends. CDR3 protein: CASSSSTGGITGELFF.

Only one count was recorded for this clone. This CDR3 reads CSAPTGWNTEAFF. CDR3 bases: TGCAGCGCGCCGACAGGGTGGAACACTGAAGCTTTCTTT. The chain links TRBV29-1 to TRBJ1-1, with 7 bases aligning to TRBD1. V dropped 7 bases and J dropped 1; count of bases not matched to a gene: 6. Germline V lookup: CDR1 SQVTM, CDR2 ANQGSEA. This CDR3 spans 13 amino acids.

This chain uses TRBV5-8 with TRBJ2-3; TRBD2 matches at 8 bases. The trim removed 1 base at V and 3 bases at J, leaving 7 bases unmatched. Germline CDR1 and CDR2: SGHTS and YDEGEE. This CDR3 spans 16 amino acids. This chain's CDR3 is CASSLRLAGLTDTQYF. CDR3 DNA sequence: TGTGCCAGCAGCTTGCGGCTAGCGGGCTTAACAGATACGCAGTATTTT. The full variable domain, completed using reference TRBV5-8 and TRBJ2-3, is EAGVTQSPTHLIKTRGQQATLRCSPISGHTSVYWYQQALGLGLQFLLWYDEGEERNRGNFPPRFSGRQFPNYSSELNVNALELEDSALYLCASSLRLAGLTDTQYFGPGTRLTVL.

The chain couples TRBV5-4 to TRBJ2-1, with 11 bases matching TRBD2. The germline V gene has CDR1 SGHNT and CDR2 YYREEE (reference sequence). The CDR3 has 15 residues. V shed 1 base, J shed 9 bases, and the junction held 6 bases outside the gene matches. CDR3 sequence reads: CASSLQLAGVAEQFF. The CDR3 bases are TGTGCCAGCAGCTTGCAACTAGCGGGAGTGGCTGAGCAGTTCTTC.